This T cell receptor beta chain was documented in a study of metastatic and nonmetastatic thyroid tumors. In the study overall: The comparison covered peripheral blood and tumor or nodule tissue in malignant and benign thyroid patients.

How the authors handled the data: For papillary thyroid cancer, a distant-metastasis classifier was constructed from CDR3 differences observed across clinicopathological groups. MiXCR re-clonotyped the PCR reads for TCRdb. The V and J calls and clone size come from TCRdb's table, not from the authors' own analysis. This sample has around 35,000 clones, with approximately 18% found just once. A word on this clone: Its antigen remains unidentified.

V lost 6 bases and J lost 7; bases outside the gene matches: 6. Per the germline V gene, CDR1 is SGHTA and CDR2 is FQGNSA. CDR3 length: 12 amino acids. Study results and caveats: According to reports, the diversity of TCR beta was significantly higher in malignant thyroid tumors than in benign nodules, and this held in both blood and tumor samples.

Patients had received no treatment of any kind before thyroid surgery. Sequenced: blood. The clonotype comes from a male donor with papillary thyroid cancer or a benign thyroid nodule (not recorded which). Some clones in this sample may be carry-over from other donors' samples. The rearrangement uses TRBV7-2 and TRBJ2-7, with 7 bases fitting TRBD1. CDR3 sequence: CASSRQGWEQYF. DNA for the CDR3: TGTGCCAGCAGTAGACAGGGTTGGGAGCAGTACTTC.